The 32 T cell receptor beta chains below all came from one sample that was sequenced in a study of T cell changes during pregnancy in multiple sclerosis (dated by TCRdb to about 2019). Library construction relied on the immunoSEQ multiplex PCR assay. TCRdb limited this immuneACCESS table to in-frame rearrangements with V and J called. A share of clones is missing; checked studies link under half to unresolved V genes, and the rest is unexplained. The sample table holds about 44,000 clones, of which 70% to 90% were seen once. The ten largest make up about 1% of the sample. Sequenced material: CD4+ T cells from peripheral blood mononuclear cells, taken after pregnancy. The source is a female donor with multiple sclerosis, enrolled in a pregnancy study.

This chain links TRBV2 with TRBJ1-4; 10 bases are shared with TRBD1. The J segment lost 3 bases and the V segment lost 2 bases, leaving 3 bases of the junction unmatched. This CDR3 spans 16 amino acids. Germline V lookup: CDR1 SNHLY, CDR2 FYNNEI. CDR3 nucleotides: TGTGCCAGCAGTGAAAGGGACAGGGGATCTAATGAAAAACTGTTTTTT. It codes for CASSERDRGSNEKLFF.

Remarks on this clone: The germline gene is not matched at one end of the junction; a read error may be the cause. The CDR3 DNA reads TGTGCCAGCAGCGAGATTATCGGGACTAGCATGGTCTTC. As protein: CASSEIIGTSMVF. The chain employs TRBV2 and TRBJ2-1; TRBD2 agrees at 9 bases. The CDR3 loop spans 13 amino acids. Germline V gene sequence: CDR1 SNHLY, CDR2 FYNNEI.

J is TRBJ1-4 and V is TRBV28; D remains ambiguous. Trimming took 8 bases from V and 0 from J, leaving 13 bases between them. Germline V gene lookup returns CDR1 MDHEN and CDR2 SYDVKM. The CDR3 sequence is 15 residues long. The CDR3 DNA reads TGTGCCAGCGCCGCCGGAGCCGCAACTAATGAAAAACTGTTTTTT. Its protein is CASAAGAATNEKLFF.

The chain is built from TRBV27 and TRBJ2-3, with D possibly being TRBD1 (6 bases). This CDR3 contains 16 residues. Germline CDR1 is MNHEY and CDR2 is SMNVEV (reference sequence). The germline V and J ends were trimmed by 5 bases and 0 bases, with 15 bases remaining between them. Here the CDR3 DNA reads TGTGCCAGCAGTACCCGACAGGCATCTAGCACAGATACGCAGTATTTT. Translating it yields CASSTRQASSTDTQYF.

By its share, this clone is medium-sized (0.01 to 0.1%). At the DNA level, this CDR3 is encoded by other sequences in the same sample as well. The rearrangement joins TRBV6-1 to TRBJ1-1; D remains ambiguous. The CDR3 totals 13 residues. The germline V and J ends were trimmed by 4 bases and 1 base, with 7 bases remaining between them. From germline, CDR1 is MNHNS and CDR2 SASEGT. This CDR3 is CASSGGWNTEAFF. The CDR3 DNA sequence: TGTGCCAGCAGTGGAGGATGGAACACTGAAGCTTTCTTT.

V and J are TRBV2 and TRBJ1-2; TRBD1 matches at 8 bases. V dropped 5 bases and J dropped 6; count of bases not matched to a gene: 5. Germline V gene sequence: CDR1 SNHLY, CDR2 FYNNEI. The CDR3 is made up of 13 amino acids. The CDR3 region has the DNA TGTGCCAGCAGTAAGGGACAGGAGAATGGCTACACCTTC. It encodes CASSKGQENGYTF.

V gene TRBV9 combines with J gene TRBJ1-4; D gene uncertain. Trimming removed 1 base at V and 5 bases at J, with 12 bases between. The CDR3 spans 15 residues. Germline CDR1 SGDLS, CDR2 YYNGEE. CDR3 nucleotides: TGTGCCAGCAGCGTATTGGGCCGGCCGAATGAAAAACTGTTTTTT. Protein product: CASSVLGRPNEKLFF.

This chain joins TRBV6-1 and TRBJ2-1, with 10 bases matching TRBD2. V gave up 1 base and J gave up 10 bases; unmatched junction bases: 7. The CDR3 length is 15 residues. Germline assignment: CDR1 MNHNS and CDR2 SASEGT. The CDR3 spells CASSEVASGRVEQFF. CDR3 DNA: TGTGCCAGCAGTGAAGTTGCTAGCGGGAGAGTAGAGCAGTTCTTC.

This clone appeared a few times. The genes are TRBV18 and TRBJ1-5, with D possibly TRBD1 on 6 matching bases. The CDR3 totals 16 residues. Germline-derived CDR1 and CDR2 are KGHSH and LQKENI. V dropped 4 bases and J dropped 0 bases, with 13 bases sitting between them. CDR3 region: CASSLEQGASNQPQHF. In DNA, the CDR3 is TGTGCCAGCTCACTGGAACAGGGCGCTAGCAATCAGCCCCAGCATTTT.

The chain has TRBV30 and TRBJ2-7; a possible D gene is TRBD1 (6 bases). The CDR3 extends over 13 amino acids. The V gene lost 0 bases and the J gene lost 6 bases, with 12 bases spanning the gap. Germline loops: CDR1 GTSNPN, CDR2 SVGIG (reference sequence). The CDR3 spells CAWSVLGAGEQYF. The CDR3 DNA reads TGTGCCTGGAGTGTTTTGGGGGCAGGCGAGCAGTACTTC.

The chain uses TRBV10-3 and TRBJ2-3; D possibly corresponds to TRBD2 (6 bases). This CDR3 has 13 amino acids. With 8 bases removed from V and 4 bases from J, the gap between germline ends came to 13 bases. Germline V gene sequence: CDR1 ENHRY, CDR2 SYGVKD. In DNA, the CDR3 is TGTGCCATCGGGGAATTAGCGGCAGATACGCAGTATTTT. As protein: CAIGELAADTQYF.

The chain links TRBV4-2 to TRBJ1-6; D gene uncertain. With 0 bases removed from V and 10 bases from J, the gap between germline ends came to 10 bases. Per germline, CDR1 LGHNA and CDR2 YNFKEQ. The CDR3 runs to 14 residues. The CDR3 here is CASSQDPTGSPLHF. The CDR3 DNA is TGTGCCAGCAGCCAAGACCCGACGGGATCACCCCTCCACTTT.

The gene calls are TRBV12-5 and TRBJ2-1; TRBD1 aligns across 8 bases. The V and J ends lost 4 bases and 3 bases, in that order; junction bases with no gene match: 11. Germline values: CDR1 LGHNT, CDR2 FRNRAP. The length of the CDR3 is 17 residues. The CDR3 protein is CASGSGNAGGDYNEQFF. The CDR3 region has the DNA TGTGCTAGTGGTTCCGGCAACGCAGGGGGCGACTACAATGAGCAGTTCTTC. Full variable domain (outside the CDR3, taken from reference TRBV12-5 and TRBJ2-1): DARVTQTPRHKVTEMGQEVTMRCQPILGHNTVFWYRQTMMQGLELLAYFRNRAPLDDSGMPKDRFSAEMPDATLATLKIQPSEPRDSAVYFCASGSGNAGGDYNEQFFGPGTRLTVL.

The chain joins TRBV7-2 to TRBJ2-3; 12 bases fit TRBD2. With 4 bases clipped from V and 2 bases from J, the junction kept 7 bases outside the gene matches. Germline V gene lookup returns CDR1 SGHTA and CDR2 FQGNSA. The CDR3 runs 17 residues. CDR3 loop: CASSSGLAGSFTDTQYF. The DNA of the CDR3 is TGTGCCAGCAGCTCAGGACTAGCGGGGTCTTTCACAGATACGCAGTATTTT. The entire variable domain, with the rest obtained from reference TRBV7-2 and TRBJ2-3, is as follows: GAGVSQSPSNKVTEKGKDVELRCDPISGHTALYWYRQSLGQGLEFLIYFQGNSAPDKSGLPSDRFSAERTGGSVSTLTIQRTQQEDSAVYLCASSSGLAGSFTDTQYFGPGTRLTVL.

V gene TRBV6-1 combines with J gene TRBJ1-2; TRBD1 aligns across 11 bases. This CDR3 spans 13 amino acids. V lost 5 bases to trimming and J lost 8 bases; unmatched junction nucleotides: 4. Germline CDR1 reads MNHNS; CDR2 reads SASEGT. CDR3 loop: CASSTDRGPGYTF. The CDR3 DNA reads TGTGCCAGCAGTACGGACAGGGGGCCCGGCTACACCTTC.

The chain recombines TRBV5-1 with TRBJ2-1; TRBD2 matches 10 bases. Germline CDR1 SGHRS, CDR2 YFSETQ. The CDR3 loop spans 15 amino acids. The ends lost 2 bases at V and 9 bases at J; junction bases unmatched: 8. The CDR3 coding sequence is TGCGCCAGCAGCTTTGCACTAGCGGGAAGGATTGAGCAGTTCTTC. Its translation is CASSFALAGRIEQFF.

This rearrangement joins TRBV28 to TRBJ1-5, with TRBD1 matching over 9 bases. This CDR3 spans 14 amino acids. In germline, CDR1 is MDHEN, CDR2 SYDVKM. The V and J ends lost 5 bases and 7 bases, in that order; junction bases with no gene match: 6. The CDR3 region has the DNA TGTGCCAGCAGTCCCGGGACAGGGAGCCAGCCCCAGCATTTT. Protein product: CASSPGTGSQPQHF. Full variable domain (missing parts from reference TRBV28 and TRBJ1-5): DVKVTQSSRYLVKRTGEKVFLECVQDMDHENMFWYRQDPGLGLRLIYFSYDVKMKEKGDIPEGYSVSREKKERFSLILESASTNQTSMYLCASSPGTGSQPQHFGDGTRLSIL.

The chain recombines TRBV25-1 with TRBJ2-5; D is possibly TRBD1 (6 bases). Germline V CDR1 and CDR2: MGHDK, SYGVNS. The V end lost 3 bases, the J end lost 5 bases, and 13 bases lay between the germline ends. The CDR3 totals 14 residues. In DNA form, the CDR3 reads TGTGCCAGCAGTGACCTCAGGGGAAGTGAGACCCAGTACTTC. Translating gives CASSDLRGSETQYF.

The CDR3 loop reads CAISEDTGQGAGETQYF. The DNA for the CDR3 is TGTGCCATCAGTGAGGATACCGGACAGGGGGCTGGAGAGACCCAGTACTTC. The chain joins TRBV10-3 to TRBJ2-5; TRBD1 agrees at 11 bases. Germline V gives CDR1 ENHRY, CDR2 SYGVKD. The CDR3 consists of 17 residues. Germline trimming cut 2 bases from V and 4 bases from J; bases unmatched to any gene: 9.

This clone occurred a few times. The J gene is TRBJ1-1, the V gene TRBV30; D is unresolved. The CDR3 has 13 residues. Looked up from germline, CDR1 is GTSNPN and CDR2 is SVGIG (reference sequence). V was clipped by 0 bases and J by 2 bases, with 7 bases between them. The CDR3 DNA follows: TGTGCCTGGAGTGTACGGGGAAACACTGAAGCTTTCTTT. It codes for CAWSVRGNTEAFF.

The rearrangement links TRBV9 to TRBJ1-5, with D possibly being TRBD1 (5 bases). The V end was cut by 3 bases, the J end by 5 bases, with 9 bases between. The CDR3 is 13 residues long. Germline V gene lookup returns CDR1 SGDLS and CDR2 YYNGEE. CDR3 in DNA: TGTGCCAGCAGCGCCGGAGGGGATCAGCCCCAGCATTTT. Its translation: CASSAGGDQPQHF. The full variable domain, its missing parts supplied by reference TRBV9 and TRBJ1-5, is DSGVTQTPKHLITATGQRVTLRCSPRSGDLSVYWYQQSLDQGLQFLIQYYNGEERAKGNILERFSAQQFPDLHSELNLSSLELGDSALYFCASSAGGDQPQHFGDGTRLSIL.

The chain joins TRBV5-1 to TRBJ2-6; 8 bases are a match to TRBD1. V shed 4 bases, J shed 2 bases, and the junction held 8 bases outside the gene matches. In germline, CDR1 is SGHRS, CDR2 YFSETQ. The CDR3 covers 17 residues. CDR3 bases: TGCGCCAGCAGCACCGGACAGGGCACACCTGGGGCCAACGTCCTGACTTTC. Protein sequence: CASSTGQGTPGANVLTF.

This chain uses TRBV2 with TRBJ2-5; TRBD2 aligns across 14 bases. Germline CDR1 is SNHLY and CDR2 is FYNNEI. The CDR3 covers 15 residues. The V segment lost 6 bases and the J segment 3 bases; nucleotides outside the gene matches: 3. This CDR3 reads CASSGGLAGEETQYF. DNA for the CDR3: TGTGCCAGCAGCGGGGGACTAGCGGGAGAAGAGACCCAGTACTTC.

The chain is built from TRBV18 and TRBJ2-7; perhaps TRBD1 as D (6 bases). Deletions cut 3 bases from V and 3 bases from J, with 15 bases between. This CDR3 is built from 15 residues. Germline CDR1 is KGHSH and CDR2 is LQKENI. This CDR3 is CASSPGDTGLYEQYF. The CDR3 DNA reads as TGTGCCAGCTCACCGGGGGACACGGGTCTCTACGAGCAGTACTTC.

This chain connects TRBV5-1 to TRBJ2-7, with 7 bases identical to TRBD2. The CDR3 is 15 amino acids. Germline V gene data show CDR1 as SGHRS and CDR2 as YFSETQ. After removal of 0 bases from V and 0 bases from J, the junction contained 3 bases not matched to a gene. Written as DNA, the CDR3 is TGCGCCAGCAGCTTGGTGGCGGGAGACTCCTACGAGCAGTACTTC. Translated, it gives CASSLVAGDSYEQYF.

This chain uses TRBV7-9 with TRBJ1-4; D gene ambiguous. V was pared by 3 bases and J by 8 bases, with 19 bases between. CDR3 length: 16 amino acids. Germline CDR1 is SEHNR and CDR2 is FQNEAQ (reference sequence). CDR3 DNA: TGTGCCAGCAGCTTCCGGGATAACCGGGGAAGAGAAAAACTGTTTTTT. Translation gives CASSFRDNRGREKLFF.

The chain has TRBV7-2 and TRBJ2-7; the match to TRBD1 covers 7 bases. Germline CDR1 and CDR2: SGHTA and FQGNSA. CDR3 length: 13 amino acids. V lost 5 bases to trimming and J lost 6 bases; unmatched junction nucleotides: 7. The CDR3 sequence: CASSVTGEREQYF. CDR3 in DNA: TGTGCCAGCAGCGTAACAGGGGAGCGCGAGCAGTACTTC.

The rearrangement joins TRBV6-6 to TRBJ2-7; maybe TRBD1 (6 bases). The CDR3 has 14 amino acids. CDR1 and CDR2 (germline): MNHNY, SVGAGI (reference sequence). Trimming took off 2 bases at V and 5 bases at J, with 13 bases between the two ends. The CDR3 is CASSYPVKGDEQYF. The CDR3 coding sequence is TGTGCCAGCAGTTACCCGGTGAAGGGGGACGAGCAGTACTTC.

The chain combines TRBV28 with TRBJ2-1; possible D gene TRBD2, 6 bases. The CDR3 is 11 amino acids. The V gene's germline CDR1 is MDHEN and CDR2 SYDVKM. V was cut by 6 bases and J by 9 bases, with 9 bases left in between. The CDR3 coding sequence is TGTGCCAGCAGCGGGACTGTTGAGCAGTTCTTC. It codes for CASSGTVEQFF.

This chain connects TRBV4-2 to TRBJ2-7, with 11 bases identical to TRBD1. The CDR3 is 16 residues long. Germline CDR1 and CDR2: LGHNA and YNFKEQ. The V gene end was trimmed by 1 base and the J gene end by 4 bases; junction bases not matched to a gene: 6. CDR3 nucleotides: TGTGCCAGCAGCCAAGCAGGGGACAGGGGGGGATACGAGCAGTACTTC. Its protein is CASSQAGDRGGYEQYF.

The gene calls are TRBV7-9 and TRBJ2-3; the match to TRBD1 covers 10 bases. This CDR3 contains 16 residues. Trimming removed 2 bases from V and 6 bases from J; junction bases left unmatched: 8. CDR1 and CDR2 (germline): SEHNR, FQNEAQ (reference sequence). DNA of the CDR3: TGTGCCAGCAGCTTACTTCTGGACAGGGGGATGGATACGCAGTATTTT. This gives the protein CASSLLLDRGMDTQYF.

The rearrangement joins TRBV7-9 to TRBJ1-2; TRBD1 agrees at 7 bases. The junction had 15 bases not matched to a gene; V was cut back by 5 bases and J by 3 bases. CDR1 is SEHNR, CDR2 FQNEAQ, per germline (reference sequence). There are 17 residues in the CDR3. For the CDR3, the DNA is TGTGCCAGCAGCCTCCCGGGGCCGGTGACAGGGCACTATGGCTACACCTTC. As protein: CASSLPGPVTGHYGYTF. Full variable domain (missing parts from reference TRBV7-9 and TRBJ1-2): DTGVSQNPRHKITKRGQNVTFRCDPISEHNRLYWYRQTLGQGPEFLTYFQNEAQLEKSRLLSDRFSAERPKGSFSTLEIQRTEQGDSAMYLCASSLPGPVTGHYGYTFGSGTRLTVV.